This TCR beta chain comes out of a study of blood T cell repertoires in COVID-19. Germline V gene sequence: CDR1 SGHAT, CDR2 FQNNGV. The V end lost 1 base, the J end lost 0 bases, and 13 bases lay between the germline ends. This CDR3 has 16 residues. Sequencing used immunoSEQ multiplex PCR; TCRdb keeps in-frame clones, though not all of them. The table lists around 190,000 clones, about nine tenths of them singletons. Participants' own reports of clinical history determined their cohort assignment. The receptor was isolated from a woman aged 18-29 years who had recovered from COVID-19. The sequenced sample was PBMCs or T cells enriched from blood (not recorded which). This rearrangement joins TRBV11-2 to TRBJ2-7; TRBD2 is a possible D gene (6 bases). In nucleotides, the CDR3 is TGTGCCAGCAGCTTAGGGTCCGGCGGGGTCTCCTACGAGCAGTACTTC. This gives the protein CASSLGSGGVSYEQYF.